This record concerns one T cell receptor beta chain sequence. Antigen specificity is unknown. The study sequenced cultured CD4+ T cell DNA using the Oncomine TCR Beta short-read assay. Cultured CD4+ T cells were the source of extracted genomic DNA. TCRdb reprocessed the PCR reads with MiXCR, giving one entry per CDR3 protein. The repertoire includes 7,100 or so distinct CDR3 sequences, roughly 41% of them detected once, and less than 40% sits in the top ten. The sample is drawn from a study of vaccination and CD4 T cells after COVID-19. Treatment of the sample: approximately nine-day PBMC culture with coronavirus spike peptide pools or control peptides (ViraFEST assay). An unexposed donor provided the CD4+ T cells, which were collected before the COVID-19 pandemic (2011-2018). ViraFEST used peptide pools to expand antigen-specific T cells, then sequenced TCRs. CDR1 is SGHAT and CDR2 is FQNNGV in the germline V gene. Trimming at V came to 5 bases and at J to 8 bases, leaving 5 bases not matched to a gene. The CDR3 has 14 residues.

Material: CD4+ T cells from blood, cultured in vitro. This clonotype was obtained from a human donor in good health. The chain has TRBV11-2 and TRBJ1-6; TRBD1 aligns across 8 bases. Here the CDR3 reads CASSKQGVDSPLHF. For the CDR3, the DNA is TGTGCCAGCAGCAAACAGGGGGTGGATTCACCCCTCCACTTT. Using reference TRBV11-2 and TRBJ1-6 for the parts outside the CDR3, the full variable domain is EAGVAQSPRYKIIEKRQSVAFWCNPISGHATLYWYQQILGQGPKLLIQFQNNGVVDDSQLPKDRFSAERLKGVDSTLKIQPAKLEDSAVYLCASSKQGVDSPLHFGNGTRLTVT.